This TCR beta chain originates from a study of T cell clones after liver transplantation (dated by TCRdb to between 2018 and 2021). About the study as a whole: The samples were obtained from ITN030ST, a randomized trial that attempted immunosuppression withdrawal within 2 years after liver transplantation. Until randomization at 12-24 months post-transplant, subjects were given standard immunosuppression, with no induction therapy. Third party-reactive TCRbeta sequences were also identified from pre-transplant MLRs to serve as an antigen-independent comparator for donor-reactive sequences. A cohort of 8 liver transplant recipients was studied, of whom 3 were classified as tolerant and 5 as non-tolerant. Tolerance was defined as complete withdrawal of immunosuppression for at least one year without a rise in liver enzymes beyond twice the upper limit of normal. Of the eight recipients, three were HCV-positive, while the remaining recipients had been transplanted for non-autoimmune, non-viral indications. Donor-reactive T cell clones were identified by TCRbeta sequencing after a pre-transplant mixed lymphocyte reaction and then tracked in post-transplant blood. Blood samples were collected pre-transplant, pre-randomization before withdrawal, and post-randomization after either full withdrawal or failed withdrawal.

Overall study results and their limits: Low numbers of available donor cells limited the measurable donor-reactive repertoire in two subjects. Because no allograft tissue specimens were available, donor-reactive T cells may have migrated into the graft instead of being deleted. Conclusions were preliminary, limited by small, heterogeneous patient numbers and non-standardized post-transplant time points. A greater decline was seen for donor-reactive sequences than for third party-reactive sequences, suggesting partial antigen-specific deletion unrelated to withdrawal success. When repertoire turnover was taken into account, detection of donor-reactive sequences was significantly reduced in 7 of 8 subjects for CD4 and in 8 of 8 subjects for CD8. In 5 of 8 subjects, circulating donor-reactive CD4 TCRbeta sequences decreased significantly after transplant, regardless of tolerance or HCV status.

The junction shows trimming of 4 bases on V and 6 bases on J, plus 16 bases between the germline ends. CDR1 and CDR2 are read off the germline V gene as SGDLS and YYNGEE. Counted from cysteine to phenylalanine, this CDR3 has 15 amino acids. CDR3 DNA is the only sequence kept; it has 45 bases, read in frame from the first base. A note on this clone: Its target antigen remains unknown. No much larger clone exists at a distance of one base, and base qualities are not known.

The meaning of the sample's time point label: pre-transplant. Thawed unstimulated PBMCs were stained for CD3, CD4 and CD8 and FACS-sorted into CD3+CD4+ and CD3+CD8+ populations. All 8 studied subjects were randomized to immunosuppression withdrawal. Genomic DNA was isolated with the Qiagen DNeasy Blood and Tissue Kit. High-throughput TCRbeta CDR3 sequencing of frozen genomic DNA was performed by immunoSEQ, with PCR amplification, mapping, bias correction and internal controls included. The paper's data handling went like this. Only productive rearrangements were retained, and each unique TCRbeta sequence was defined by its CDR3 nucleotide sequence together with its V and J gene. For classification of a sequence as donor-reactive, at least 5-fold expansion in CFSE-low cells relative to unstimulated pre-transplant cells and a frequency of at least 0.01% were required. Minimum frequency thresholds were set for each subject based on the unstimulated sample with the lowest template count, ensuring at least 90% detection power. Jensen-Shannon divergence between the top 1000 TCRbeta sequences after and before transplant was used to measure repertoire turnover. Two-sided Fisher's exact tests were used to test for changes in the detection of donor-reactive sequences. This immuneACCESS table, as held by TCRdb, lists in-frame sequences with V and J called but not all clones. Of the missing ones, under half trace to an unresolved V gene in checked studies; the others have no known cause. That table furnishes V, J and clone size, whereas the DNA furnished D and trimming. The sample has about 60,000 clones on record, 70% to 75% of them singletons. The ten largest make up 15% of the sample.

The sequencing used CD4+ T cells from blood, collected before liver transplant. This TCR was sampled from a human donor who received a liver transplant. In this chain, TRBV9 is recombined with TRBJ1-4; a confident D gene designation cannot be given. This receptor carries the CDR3 CASSSNRDLYEKLFF. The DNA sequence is TGTGCCAGCAGCTCAAACCGGGATCTATATGAAAAACTGTTTTTT.